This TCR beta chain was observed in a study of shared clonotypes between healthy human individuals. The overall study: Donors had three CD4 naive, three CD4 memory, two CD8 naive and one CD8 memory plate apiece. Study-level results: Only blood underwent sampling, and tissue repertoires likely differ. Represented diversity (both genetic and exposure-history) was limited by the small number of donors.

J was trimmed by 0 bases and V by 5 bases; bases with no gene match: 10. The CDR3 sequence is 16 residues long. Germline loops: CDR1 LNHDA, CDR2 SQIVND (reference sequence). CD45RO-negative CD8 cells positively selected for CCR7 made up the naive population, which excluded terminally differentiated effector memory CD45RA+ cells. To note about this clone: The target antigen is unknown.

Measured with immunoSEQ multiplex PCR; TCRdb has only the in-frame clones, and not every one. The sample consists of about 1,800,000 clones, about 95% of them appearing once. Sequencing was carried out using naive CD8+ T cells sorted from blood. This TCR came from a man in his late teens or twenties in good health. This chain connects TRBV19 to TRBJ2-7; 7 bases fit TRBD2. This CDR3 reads CASSLGRAGDSYEQYF. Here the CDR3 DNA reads TGTGCCAGTAGTTTGGGACGCGCGGGGGACTCCTACGAGCAGTACTTC.